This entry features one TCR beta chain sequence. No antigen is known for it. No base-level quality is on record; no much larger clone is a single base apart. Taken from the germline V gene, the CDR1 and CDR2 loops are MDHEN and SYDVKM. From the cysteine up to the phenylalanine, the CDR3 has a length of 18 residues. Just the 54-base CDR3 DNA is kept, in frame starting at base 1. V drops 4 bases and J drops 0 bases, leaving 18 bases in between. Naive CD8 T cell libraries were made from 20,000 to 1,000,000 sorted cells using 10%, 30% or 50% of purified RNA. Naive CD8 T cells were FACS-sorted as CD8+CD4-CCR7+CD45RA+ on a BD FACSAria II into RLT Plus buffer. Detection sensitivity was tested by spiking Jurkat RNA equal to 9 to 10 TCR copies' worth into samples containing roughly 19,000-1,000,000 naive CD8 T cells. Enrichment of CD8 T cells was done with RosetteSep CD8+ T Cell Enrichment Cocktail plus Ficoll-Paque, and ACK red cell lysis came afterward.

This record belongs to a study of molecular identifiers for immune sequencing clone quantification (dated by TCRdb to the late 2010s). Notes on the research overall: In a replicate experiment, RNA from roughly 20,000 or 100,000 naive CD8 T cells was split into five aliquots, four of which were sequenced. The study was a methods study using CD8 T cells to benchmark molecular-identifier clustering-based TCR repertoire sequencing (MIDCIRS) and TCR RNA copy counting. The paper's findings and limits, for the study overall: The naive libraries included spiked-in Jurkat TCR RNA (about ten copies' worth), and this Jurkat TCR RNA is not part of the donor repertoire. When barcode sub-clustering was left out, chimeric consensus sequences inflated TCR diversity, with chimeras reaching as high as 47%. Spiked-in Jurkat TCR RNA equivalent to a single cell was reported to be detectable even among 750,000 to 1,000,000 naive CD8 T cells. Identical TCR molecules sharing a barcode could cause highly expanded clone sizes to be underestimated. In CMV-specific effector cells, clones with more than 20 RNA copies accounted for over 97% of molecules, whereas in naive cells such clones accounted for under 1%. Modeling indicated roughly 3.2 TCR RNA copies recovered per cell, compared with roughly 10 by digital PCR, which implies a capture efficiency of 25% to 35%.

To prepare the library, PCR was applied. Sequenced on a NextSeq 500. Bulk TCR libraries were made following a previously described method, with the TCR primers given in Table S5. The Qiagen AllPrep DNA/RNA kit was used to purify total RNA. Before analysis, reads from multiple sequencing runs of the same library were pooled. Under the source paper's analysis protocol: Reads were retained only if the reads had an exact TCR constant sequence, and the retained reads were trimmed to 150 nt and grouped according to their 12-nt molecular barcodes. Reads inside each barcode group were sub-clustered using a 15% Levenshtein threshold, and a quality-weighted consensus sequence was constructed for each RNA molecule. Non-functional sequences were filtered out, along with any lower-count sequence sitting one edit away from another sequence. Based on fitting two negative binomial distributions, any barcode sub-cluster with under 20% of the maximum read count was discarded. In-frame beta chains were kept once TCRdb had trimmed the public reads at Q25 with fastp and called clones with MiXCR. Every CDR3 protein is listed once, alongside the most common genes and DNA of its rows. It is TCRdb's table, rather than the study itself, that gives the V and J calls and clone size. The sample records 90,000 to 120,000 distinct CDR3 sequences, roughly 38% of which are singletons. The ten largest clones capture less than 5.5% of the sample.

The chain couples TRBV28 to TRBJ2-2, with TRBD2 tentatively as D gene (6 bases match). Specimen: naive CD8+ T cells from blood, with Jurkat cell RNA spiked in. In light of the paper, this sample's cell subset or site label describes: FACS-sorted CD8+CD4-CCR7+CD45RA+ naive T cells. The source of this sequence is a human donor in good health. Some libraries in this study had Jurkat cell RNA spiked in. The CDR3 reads CASSSTTRVLANTGELFF. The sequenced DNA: TGTGCCAGCAGTTCGACGACTAGAGTACTTGCGAACACCGGGGAGCTGTTTTTT.